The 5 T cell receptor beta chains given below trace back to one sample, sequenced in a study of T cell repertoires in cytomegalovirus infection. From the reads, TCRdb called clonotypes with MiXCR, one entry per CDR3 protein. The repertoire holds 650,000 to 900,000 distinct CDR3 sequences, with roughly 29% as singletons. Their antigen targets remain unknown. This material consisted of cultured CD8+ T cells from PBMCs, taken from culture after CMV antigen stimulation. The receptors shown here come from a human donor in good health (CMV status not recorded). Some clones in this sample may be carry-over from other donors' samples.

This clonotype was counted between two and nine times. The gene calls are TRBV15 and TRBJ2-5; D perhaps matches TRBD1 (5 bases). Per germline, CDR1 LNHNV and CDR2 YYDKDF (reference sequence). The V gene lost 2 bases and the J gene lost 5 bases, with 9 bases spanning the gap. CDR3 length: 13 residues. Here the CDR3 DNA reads TGTGCCACCAGCAGACAGGGTTTGGAGACCCAGTACTTC. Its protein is CATSRQGLETQYF.

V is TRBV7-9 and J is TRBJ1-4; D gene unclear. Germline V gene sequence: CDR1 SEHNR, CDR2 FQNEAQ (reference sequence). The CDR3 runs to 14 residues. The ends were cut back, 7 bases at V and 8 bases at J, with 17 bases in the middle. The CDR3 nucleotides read TGTGCCAGCATCCCCGACGTCGTAGGGGAAAAACTGTTTTTT. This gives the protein CASIPDVVGEKLFF.

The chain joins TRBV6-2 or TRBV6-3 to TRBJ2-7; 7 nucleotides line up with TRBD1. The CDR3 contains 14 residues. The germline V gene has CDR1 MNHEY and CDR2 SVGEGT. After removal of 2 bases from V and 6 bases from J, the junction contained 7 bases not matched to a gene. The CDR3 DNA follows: TGTGCCAGCAGTTACCTCCGACAGGGATCCGAGCAGTACGTC. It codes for CASSYLRQGSEQYV.

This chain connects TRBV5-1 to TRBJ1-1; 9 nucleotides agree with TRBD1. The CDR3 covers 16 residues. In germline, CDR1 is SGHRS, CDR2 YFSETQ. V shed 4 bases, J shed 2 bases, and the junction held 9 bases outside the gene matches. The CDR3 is CASSRGQGIGNTEAFF. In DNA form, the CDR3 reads TGCGCCAGCAGCCGGGGACAGGGTATCGGCAACACTGAAGCTTTCTTT. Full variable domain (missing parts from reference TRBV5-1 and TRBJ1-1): KAGVTQTPRYLIKTRGQQVTLSCSPISGHRSVSWYQQTPGQGLQFLFEYFSETQRNKGNFPGRFSGRQFSNSRSEMNVSTLELGDSALYLCASSRGQGIGNTEAFFGQGTRLTVV.

The CDR3: CAISQGDPNYEQYF. As DNA, the CDR3 is TGTGCCATCAGCCAGGGAGACCCCAACTACGAGCAGTACTTC. The chain carries TRBV10-3 and TRBJ2-7; D is perhaps TRBD1 or TRBD2 (5 bases each). V gave up 6 bases and J gave up 3 bases, with 15 bases separating them. The CDR3 consists of 14 residues. The germline CDR1 and CDR2 sequences are ENHRY and SYGVKD.